This is a list of T cell receptor beta chains from one sample in a study of PD-1 blockade in classical Hodgkin lymphoma. Here immunoSEQ multiplex PCR was the method, and the copy in TCRdb shows in-frame clones only, minus some. The sample shows just under 20,000 clones, roughly three quarters of them seen only once. The sequences come from peripheral blood mononuclear cells (PBMCs), collected before the fourth cycle of nivolumab. These receptors were collected from a human donor with classical Hodgkin lymphoma. The CDR3 runs from the conserved cysteine through the conserved F or W. The D gene is left open where the match is weak. The listing skips clone size in some rows; elsewhere it reads once, few, many or a size class.

D: NA; J: TRBJ2-2; length: 15; V: TRBV9; size: NA; DNA: TGTGCCAGCAGCGTATGGGACGGAAACACCGGGGAGCTGTTTTTT; CDR3: CASSVWDGNTGELFF
D: NA; J: TRBJ2-7; length: 14; V: TRBV11-2; size: NA; DNA: TGTGCCAGCAGCTCACAGGGACTGGACCACGAGCAGTACTTC; CDR3: CASSSQGLDHEQYF
D: TRBD1; J: TRBJ2-2; length: 15; V: TRBV5-1; size: NA; DNA: TGCGCCAGCTGTACAGGGGTCCTGAACACCGGGGAGCTGTTTTTT; CDR3: CASCTGVLNTGELFF
D: TRBD2; J: TRBJ2-7; length: 15; V: TRBV7-2; size: NA; DNA: TGTGCCAGCAGCTTATCCAGGACTAGCAAGTACGAGCAGTACTTC; CDR3: CASSLSRTSKYEQYF
D: NA; J: TRBJ2-5; length: 15; V: TRBV7-2; size: NA; DNA: TGTGCCAGCACCCTGAACCCGGCCACCCAAGAGACCCAGTACTTC; CDR3: CASTLNPATQETQYF
D: NA; J: TRBJ1-3; length: 12; V: TRBV19; size: NA; DNA: TGTGCCAGTAGTTTCAAGGGGAACACCATATATTTT; CDR3: CASSFKGNTIYF
D: TRBD1; J: TRBJ1-1; length: 15; V: TRBV6-6; size: NA; DNA: TGTGCCAGCAGTTACTTGACAGGGAAAAACACTGAAGCTTTCTTT; CDR3: CASSYLTGKNTEAFF
D: TRBD2; J: TRBJ2-1; length: 18; V: TRBV4-3; size: NA; DNA: TGCGCCAGCAGCGCAAGAAGGGGCGGGGGGGTAACCTACAATGAGCAGTTCTTC; CDR3: CASSARRGGGVTYNEQFF
D: NA; J: TRBJ2-3; length: 14; V: TRBV4-1; size: NA; DNA: TGCGCCAGCAGCCAAGGGATCCCAACAGATACGCAGTATTTT; CDR3: CASSQGIPTDTQYF
D: NA; J: TRBJ1-5; length: 12; V: TRBV19; size: few; DNA: TGTGCCAGTAGATTCTTGGGAAAGCCCCAGCATTTT; CDR3: CASRFLGKPQHF
D: TRBD1; J: TRBJ1-5; length: 15; V: TRBV27; size: NA; DNA: TGTGCCAGCAGTTTAACAGAGGGGGCCAATCAGCCCCAGCATTTT; CDR3: CASSLTEGANQPQHF
D: NA; J: TRBJ2-5; length: 15; V: TRBV28; size: NA; DNA: TGTGCCAGCAGTTTAGGGATGGGGGCGCGGGAGACCCAGTACTTC; CDR3: CASSLGMGARETQYF
D: TRBD1; J: TRBJ2-2; length: 15; V: TRBV27; size: NA; DNA: TGTGCCAGCAAGACAGGGGGGGTCGGCACCGGGGAGCTGTTTTTT; CDR3: CASKTGGVGTGELFF
D: NA; J: TRBJ2-5; length: 11; V: TRBV30; size: NA; DNA: TGTGCCTGGAGTCCTACTGGGCCCCAGTACTTC; CDR3: CAWSPTGPQYF
D: NA; J: TRBJ1-2; length: 13; V: TRBV18; size: NA; DNA: TGTGCCAGCTCACCAGGGGGAGGCCATGGCTACACCTTC; CDR3: CASSPGGGHGYTF
D: TRBD2; J: TRBJ2-1; length: 15; V: TRBV28; size: NA; DNA: TGTGCCAGCAACCGACTAGCGGGAGGGGGCAATGAGCAGTTCTTC; CDR3: CASNRLAGGGNEQFF
D: NA; J: TRBJ1-1; length: 12; V: TRBV5-4; size: NA; DNA: TGTGCCAGCAGCTTGGACCAGAGTGAAGCTTTCTTT; CDR3: CASSLDQSEAFF
D: NA; J: TRBJ2-7; length: 14; V: TRBV6-6; size: NA; DNA: TGTGCCAGCAGTTACCCACAAGGGAGTGACGAGCAGTACTTC; CDR3: CASSYPQGSDEQYF
D: NA; J: TRBJ1-3; length: 13; V: TRBV5-4; size: few; DNA: TGTGCCAGCAGCTTGGGAAACGGAAACACCATATATTTT; CDR3: CASSLGNGNTIYF
D: TRBD1; J: TRBJ2-2; length: 15; V: TRBV7-2; size: NA; DNA: TGTGCCAGCAGCCCTCGGACAGGGAGCACCGGGGAGCTGTTTTTT; CDR3: CASSPRTGSTGELFF
D: NA; J: TRBJ1-1; length: 13; V: TRBV6-5; size: once; DNA: TGTGCCAGCAGCAGGACCATGAACACTGAAGCTTTCTTT; CDR3: CASSRTMNTEAFF
D: NA; J: TRBJ1-5; length: 17; V: TRBV4-3; size: once; DNA: TGCGCCAGCAGCCAAGAGGCCGGGGGACATAGCAATCAGCCCCAGCATTTT; CDR3: CASSQEAGGHSNQPQHF
D: NA; J: TRBJ1-1; length: 15; V: TRBV28; size: NA; DNA: TGTGCCAGCAGTTTCAGGAGACTGGGGGGCACTGAAGCTTTCTTT; CDR3: CASSFRRLGGTEAFF
D: NA; J: TRBJ1-5; length: 14; V: TRBV6-1; size: NA; DNA: TGTGCCAGCATCTTCACAGGGTCCAATCAGCCCCAGCATTTT; CDR3: CASIFTGSNQPQHF
D: NA; J: TRBJ2-5; length: 14; V: TRBV19; size: NA; DNA: TGTGCCAGTAGTATCGGACAGTTAGCGCAGACCCAGTACTTC; CDR3: CASSIGQLAQTQYF
D: TRBD2; J: TRBJ2-1; length: 15; V: TRBV5-1; size: once; DNA: TGCGCCAGCACCCCCGCGGGAGCCTCAGGGAATGAGCAGTTCTTC; CDR3: CASTPAGASGNEQFF
D: NA; J: TRBJ1-6; length: 12; V: TRBV19; size: few; DNA: TGTGCCAGTAGTACGTTGGGACGAACCCTCCACTTT; CDR3: CASSTLGRTLHF
D: NA; J: TRBJ1-2; length: 14; V: TRBV21-1; size: NA; DNA: TGTGCCAGCAGCAAAGGGACAGTTCGCTATGGCTACACCTTC; CDR3: CASSKGTVRYGYTF
D: NA; J: TRBJ2-1; length: 15; V: TRBV5-1; size: NA; DNA: TGCGCCAGCAGCTTGATAGGGGTATCCTACAATGAGCAGTTCTTC; CDR3: CASSLIGVSYNEQFF
D: TRBD2; J: TRBJ2-7; length: 15; V: TRBV7-2; size: NA; DNA: TGTGCCAGCAGCTTGACACTAGCGGGGGTCTACGAGCAGTACTTC; CDR3: CASSLTLAGVYEQYF
D: NA; J: TRBJ2-5; length: 14; V: TRBV7-2; size: once; DNA: TGTGCCAGCAGCTCCCCCAGGGCTGGGGAGACCCAGTACTTC; CDR3: CASSSPRAGETQYF